This T cell receptor (beta chain) is drawn from a study of T cell changes during pregnancy in multiple sclerosis. The CDR3 consists of 15 residues. Germline trimming cut 2 bases from V and 1 base from J; bases unmatched to any gene: 2. The germline V gene encodes CDR1 MNHNS and CDR2 SASEGT. Only in-frame clones appear in the TCRdb table, and some are missing; sequencing was by immunoSEQ multiplex PCR. The top ten clones hold approximately 5.7% of a sample with tens of thousands of clones, roughly nine tenths of them seen once. The V call is TRBV6-1, the J call TRBJ2-3; 8 bases are a match to TRBD1. Specimen: CD8+ T cells from peripheral blood mononuclear cells, collected before pregnancy. The sequence was obtained from a female donor with multiple sclerosis, enrolled in a pregnancy study. CDR3 region: CASSEQTGGTDTQYF. The CDR3 DNA follows: TGTGCCAGCAGTGAACAGACAGGGGGCACAGATACGCAGTATTTT.